The sequence of this T cell receptor beta chain was determined in a study of liver allograft versus peripheral blood T cells. The overall study: Blood and transplanted-liver T cell receptor repertoires from recipients were compared.

Broader study findings: Liver allograft and peripheral blood T cell receptor repertoires reportedly differed.

This clonotype is labeled as medium-sized. The antigen remains unidentified. With 6 bases clipped from V and 2 bases from J, the junction kept 8 bases outside the gene matches. Germline values: CDR1 MNHNY, CDR2 SVGAGI (reference sequence). The CDR3 is 16 amino acids. TCRdb reprocessed the reads via MiXCR and lists one record per CDR3 protein. The table includes thousands of distinct CDR3 sequences, 16% detected once. The clonotype originates from a human patient who had a liver transplant. Some T cells may be supplied by the graft donor. This chain links TRBV6-6 with TRBJ2-1; 9 positions match TRBD1. CDR3 in amino acids: CASSRRQGETYNEQFF. As DNA, the CDR3 is TGTGCCAGCAGCCGCCGACAGGGGGAGACCTACAATGAGCAGTTCTTC.